A single sample is the source of the 22 T cell receptor beta chains below, sequenced in a study of shared clonotypes between healthy human individuals. Terminally differentiated effector memory CD45RA+ cells were excluded by CCR7 positive selection of CD45RO-negative cells. TCRdb keeps only in-frame clones here, not all; method: immunoSEQ multiplex PCR. The sample records some 1,900,000 clones, just under 95% being singletons. Sequencing was carried out using naive CD8+ T cells sorted from blood. The source is a man aged 18 to 29 in good health.

The V and J genes are TRBV7-8 and TRBJ2-5, with no clear D. Trimming took 5 bases from V and 2 from J, leaving 12 bases between them. CDR3 size: 14 residues. Germline CDR1 and CDR2: SGHVS and FQNEAQ. The CDR3 bases are TGTGCCAGCAGCATGCACGCGGTGCAAGAGACCCAGTACTTC. Translating it yields CASSMHAVQETQYF.

J is TRBJ1-1 and V is TRBV2; possible D gene TRBD1, 5 bases. Germline V gives CDR1 SNHLY, CDR2 FYNNEI. The V gene lost 7 bases and the J gene lost 3 bases, with 12 bases spanning the gap. The CDR3 consists of 13 residues. CDR3 DNA sequence: TGTGCCAGCAAAGCGGGACCCTACACTGAAGCTTTCTTT. It yields the protein CASKAGPYTEAFF.

This clone came up a few times. The chain joins TRBV10-1 to TRBJ1-1; D unresolved. In germline, CDR1 is WNHNN, CDR2 SYGVQD (reference sequence). This CDR3 is built from 13 residues. With 4 bases removed from V and 3 bases from J, the gap between germline ends came to 9 bases. The CDR3 sequence is CASSVGSHTEAFF. CDR3 coding DNA: TGCGCCAGCAGTGTGGGTTCCCACACTGAAGCTTTCTTT.

The chain joins TRBV7-2 to TRBJ2-3, with D hard to call. The germline gives CDR1 SGHTA, CDR2 FQGNSA. V lost 1 base and J lost 1, with 18 bases in between. CDR3 size: 18 residues. CDR3 sequence: CASSLDIPTRLGTDTQYF. CDR3 nucleotides: TGTGCCAGCAGCTTAGATATACCTACCCGGTTGGGCACAGATACGCAGTATTTT.

This chain joins TRBV2 and TRBJ2-7; D uncertain. Trimming left V 3 bases short and J 4 bases short, with 7 bases between. The CDR3 runs 12 residues. Germline CDR1 SNHLY, CDR2 FYNNEI. The CDR3 nucleotides are TGTGCCAGCAGTGATTACGTATACGAGCAGTACTTC. Translated: CASSDYVYEQYF.

This chain connects TRBV9 to TRBJ2-3; 7 bases match TRBD2. With 2 bases clipped from V and 1 base from J, the junction kept 10 bases outside the gene matches. The CDR3 sequence is 17 residues long. The germline V gene has CDR1 SGDLS and CDR2 YYNGEE. CDR3 in amino acids: CASSVNFREVGTDTQYF. The CDR3 DNA is TGTGCCAGCAGCGTCAACTTTCGGGAGGTAGGCACAGATACGCAGTATTTT.

A remark on this clone: At the DNA level, this CDR3 is encoded by other sequences in the same sample as well. J is TRBJ1-2 and V is TRBV5-1, with 8 bases lining up with TRBD1. The germline V gene encodes CDR1 SGHRS and CDR2 YFSETQ. There are 15 residues in the CDR3. V lost 0 bases and J lost 2; bases outside the gene matches: 3. The CDR3 spells CASSLAQGANYGYTF. As DNA, the CDR3 is TGCGCCAGCAGCTTGGCCCAGGGGGCAAACTATGGCTACACCTTC.

This clone occurred once. The chain combines TRBV6-5 with TRBJ1-2; no reliable D call. V dropped 6 bases and J dropped 0 bases, with 8 bases sitting between them. Looked up from germline, CDR1 is MNHEY and CDR2 is SVGAGI. This CDR3 has 13 residues. The CDR3 coding sequence is TGTGCCAGCAGGGCAGAAGCTAACTATGGCTACACCTTC. The encoded protein is CASRAEANYGYTF.

The V call is TRBV7-9, the J call TRBJ2-6, with 8 bases identical to TRBD1. Germline assignment: CDR1 SEHNR and CDR2 FQNEAQ (reference sequence). V shed 5 bases and J 2 bases; nucleotides not matched to a gene: 8. The CDR3 spans 17 residues. Here the CDR3 DNA reads TGTGCCAGCAGCCCTCTCGACAGGGGCCCTGGGGCCAACGTCCTGACTTTC. Its translation is CASSPLDRGPGANVLTF.

The chain couples TRBV11-2 to TRBJ2-3; 9 bases align to TRBD2. V lost 5 bases and J lost 2; bases outside the gene matches: 5. The CDR3 is made up of 15 amino acids. The germline V gene has CDR1 SGHAT and CDR2 FQNNGV. CDR3 DNA: TGTGCCAGCAGCCTAGCGGGGAGGTACACAGATACGCAGTATTTT. Its protein product is CASSLAGRYTDTQYF.

The chain carries TRBV5-6 and TRBJ2-3; 7 positions agree with TRBD2. This CDR3 spans 14 amino acids. The ends lost 3 bases at V and 3 bases at J; junction bases unmatched: 4. The germline V gene has CDR1 SGHDT and CDR2 YYEEEE. CDR3 loop: CASSWGGMTDTQYF. The CDR3 coding sequence is TGTGCCAGCAGCTGGGGGGGAATGACAGATACGCAGTATTTT.

The chain employs TRBV7-9 and TRBJ2-1, with no clear D. Trimming shortened V by 2 bases and J by 5 bases, and 7 bases separated the two germline ends. The germline CDR1 and CDR2 sequences are SEHNR and FQNEAQ (reference sequence). This CDR3 contains 13 residues. The CDR3 region has the DNA TGTGCCAGCAGCTTAATGGGTAACAATGAGCAGTTCTTC. This encodes CASSLMGNNEQFF. The whole variable domain, filled in from reference TRBV7-9 and TRBJ2-1, reads DTGVSQNPRHKITKRGQNVTFRCDPISEHNRLYWYRQTLGQGPEFLTYFQNEAQLEKSRLLSDRFSAERPKGSFSTLEIQRTEQGDSAMYLCASSLMGNNEQFFGPGTRLTVL.

This rearrangement joins TRBV25-1 to TRBJ1-1; D not resolved. V gave up 0 bases and J gave up 6 bases, with 8 bases separating them. The CDR3 consists of 13 residues. The germline V gene encodes CDR1 MGHDK and CDR2 SYGVNS. DNA for the CDR3: TGTGCCAGCAGTGAATATCTTAGTTCTGAAGCTTTCTTT. It yields the protein CASSEYLSSEAFF. Combining the CDR3 with reference TRBV25-1 and TRBJ1-1 gives the whole variable domain EADIYQTPRYLVIGTGKKITLECSQTMGHDKMYWYQQDPGMELHLIHYSYGVNSTEKGDLSSESTVSRIRTEHFPLTLESARPSHTSQYLCASSEYLSSEAFFGQGTRLTVV.

Comment on this clone: Distinct nucleotide sequences in the sample also encode this CDR3. This chain joins TRBV27 and TRBJ2-3; TRBD2 matches 12 bases. V dropped 6 bases and J dropped 3; count of bases not matched to a gene: 1. The CDR3 loop spans 14 amino acids. Germline CDR1 reads MNHEY; CDR2 reads SMNVEV (reference sequence). CDR3 loop: CASSLAGGTDTQYF. DNA of the CDR3: TGTGCCAGCAGCCTAGCGGGGGGGACAGATACGCAGTATTTT.

Note on this clone: The sample contains more than one DNA sequence encoding this CDR3. The chain is built from TRBV19 and TRBJ2-3; 9 bases align to TRBD2. In germline, CDR1 is LNHDA, CDR2 SQIVND (reference sequence). V lost 3 bases and J lost 0; bases outside the gene matches: 1. This CDR3 is 15 amino acids long. CDR3 in DNA: TGTGCCAGTAGTATTACTAGCGGGAGCACAGATACGCAGTATTTT. It yields the protein CASSITSGSTDTQYF.

Comment on this clone: Within the sample, other DNA sequences also encode this same CDR3. The V and J genes are TRBV4-3 and TRBJ2-7; 7 positions agree with TRBD2. Germline V gene data show CDR1 as LGHNA and CDR2 as YSLEER. CDR3 length: 15 amino acids. V dropped 0 bases and J dropped 0; count of bases not matched to a gene: 2. CDR3 in amino acids: CASSQEGGGSYEQYF. Here the CDR3 DNA reads TGCGCCAGCAGCCAAGAGGGGGGGGGCTCCTACGAGCAGTACTTC.

The chain couples TRBV5-5 to TRBJ1-6, with D perhaps TRBD1 (5 bases). The CDR3 is 17 residues long. The germline gives CDR1 SGHKS, CDR2 YYEKEE (reference sequence). Between the trimmed V and J ends, which lost 4 bases and 0 bases, there was a span of 14 bases. CDR3 amino acids: CASSVLQERSYNSPLHF. The CDR3 DNA reads TGTGCCAGCAGCGTATTACAGGAGCGCTCCTATAATTCACCCCTCCACTTT.

The chain uses TRBV11-2 and TRBJ2-1; weak D call: TRBD2 (7 bases). The V gene lost 5 bases and the J gene lost 0 bases, with 17 bases spanning the gap. This CDR3 spans 17 amino acids. The germline V gene encodes CDR1 SGHAT and CDR2 FQNNGV. The CDR3 DNA reads TGTGCCAGCAGCCCAGGGGAGGGACTCGCCTCCTACAATGAGCAGTTCTTC. Translated: CASSPGEGLASYNEQFF.

The rearrangement joins TRBV7-9 to TRBJ1-2, with TRBD1 matching over 7 bases. This CDR3 is 15 amino acids long. Germline CDR1 and CDR2: SEHNR and FQNEAQ (reference sequence). With 5 bases clipped from V and 4 bases from J, the junction kept 10 bases outside the gene matches. The CDR3 is CASSPGTVPPYGYTF. The CDR3 DNA sequence: TGTGCCAGCAGCCCTGGGACAGTCCCTCCCTATGGCTACACCTTC.

The chain combines TRBV9 with TRBJ2-1; 10 bases match TRBD1. This CDR3 comprises 14 residues. The junction had 4 bases not matched to a gene; V was cut back by 3 bases and J by 7 bases. Germline CDR1 and CDR2: SGDLS and YYNGEE. The CDR3 here is CASSGTGGKNEQFF. The CDR3 DNA follows: TGTGCCAGCAGCGGGACAGGGGGAAAGAATGAGCAGTTCTTC.

The chain uses TRBV11-2 and TRBJ2-3; TRBD2 aligns across 12 bases. This CDR3 is 16 amino acids long. Germline values: CDR1 SGHAT, CDR2 FQNNGV. V shed 4 bases and J 4 bases; nucleotides not matched to a gene: 6. CDR3 bases: TGTGCCAGCAGCTATCGACTAGCGGGAGAGGCAGATACGCAGTATTTT. Its translation is CASSYRLAGEADTQYF.

J is TRBJ2-1 and V is TRBV27; D might be TRBD2 (5 bases). Trimming left V 2 bases short and J 7 bases short, with 12 bases between. Germline V gives CDR1 MNHEY, CDR2 SMNVEV (reference sequence). This CDR3 has 14 residues. In DNA, the CDR3 is TGTGCCAGCAGTTTAGGACTCCTCGGGAATGAGCAGTTCTTC. Protein sequence: CASSLGLLGNEQFF.